This T cell receptor (beta chain) was identified in a study of CD8 T cells in Susac syndrome. Random-hexamer reverse transcription was applied to about 0.5 to 1 ug RNA. Amplification of TCR beta CDR3 across 54 Vbeta and 13 Jbeta was performed with immunoSEQ multiplex PCR. TCRdb processed the immunoSEQ multiplex PCR reads anew with MiXCR; each CDR3 protein has one entry. The sample shows 300,000 or so distinct CDR3 sequences, about 90% of them seen only once. There are 13 residues in the CDR3. Germline V lookup: CDR1 SGHTA, CDR2 FQGNSA. V was clipped by 6 bases and J by 4 bases, with 12 bases between them. CD8+ and CD4+ T cells from blood underwent TCR beta sequencing. Both CD4+ and CD8+ T cells were negatively isolated, and TEMRA cells underwent FACS enrichment. This clonotype was counted only a few times.

The specimen sequenced was CD4+ T cells from PBMCs. The source is a human donor with multiple sclerosis. The chain carries TRBV7-2 and TRBJ2-5; the D gene is possibly TRBD1 (5 bases). CDR3: CASSLGQGETQYF. Here the CDR3 DNA reads TGTGCCAGCAGTCTAGGGCAGGGAGAGACCCAGTACTTC.